The clone carrying this T cell receptor (beta chain) was picked up many times. Its antigen is as yet unknown. This sample was taken from a study of T-cell reconstitution after alpha-beta-depleted transplantation in children. General study points: Reportedly, roughly two months post-transplant, alpha-beta T cells arose from several hundred expanded graft clones. Elevated TCRbeta diversity at day 60 was traced, in some patients, to surviving recipient T cells and thymic progenitors. The authors attributed T-cell counts and diversity one year after transplant mostly to newly produced T cells.

This CDR3 comprises 20 residues. Per germline, CDR1 LGHDT and CDR2 YNNKEL (reference sequence). V was pared by 0 bases and J by 1 base, with 9 bases of the junction left unmatched. Researchers prepared the TCRbeta library using unique molecular identifiers, the study reports. TCRdb re-called the PCR reads with MiXCR, one entry per CDR3 protein. The sample carries 40,000 to 55,000 distinct CDR3 sequences, nearly 9.5% recorded once. Sample: PBMCs, mostly from graft donor cells, taken 60 days after TCRalphabeta/CD19-depleted stem cell transplant. J is TRBJ2-3 and V is TRBV3-1; 14 nucleotides line up with TRBD2. This receptor was obtained from a male patient between 2 and 15 years old who had a stem cell transplant for chronic granulomatous disease, so the T cells may come from the graft donor. As DNA, the CDR3 is TGTGCCAGCAGCCAAGATCCGGGACTAGCGGGAGATGGTGGCACAGATACGCAGTATTTT. Translating it yields CASSQDPGLAGDGGTDTQYF.